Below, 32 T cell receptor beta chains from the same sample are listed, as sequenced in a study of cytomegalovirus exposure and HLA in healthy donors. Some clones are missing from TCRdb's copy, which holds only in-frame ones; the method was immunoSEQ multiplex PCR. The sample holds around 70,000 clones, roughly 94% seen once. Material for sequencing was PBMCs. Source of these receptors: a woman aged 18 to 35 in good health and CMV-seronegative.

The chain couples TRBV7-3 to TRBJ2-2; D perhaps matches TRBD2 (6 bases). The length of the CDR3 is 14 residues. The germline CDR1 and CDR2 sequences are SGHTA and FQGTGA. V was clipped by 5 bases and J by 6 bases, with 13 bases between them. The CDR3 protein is CASSPLTGAGELFF. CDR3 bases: TGTGCCAGCAGCCCACTGACGGGGGCCGGGGAGCTGTTTTTT.

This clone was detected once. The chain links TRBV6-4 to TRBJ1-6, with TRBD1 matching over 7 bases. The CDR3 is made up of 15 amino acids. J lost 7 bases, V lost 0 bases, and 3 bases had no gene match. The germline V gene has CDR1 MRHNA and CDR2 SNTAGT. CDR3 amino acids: CASSDSTGNNSPLHF. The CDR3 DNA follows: TGTGCCAGCAGTGACTCGACAGGGAACAATTCACCCCTCCACTTT.

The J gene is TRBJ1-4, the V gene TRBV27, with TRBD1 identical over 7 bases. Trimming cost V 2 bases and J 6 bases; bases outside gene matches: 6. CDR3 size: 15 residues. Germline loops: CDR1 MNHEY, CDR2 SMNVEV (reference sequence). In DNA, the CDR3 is TGTGCCAGCAGTTTAATTGGGGACAGCGATGAAAAACTGTTTTTT. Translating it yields CASSLIGDSDEKLFF.

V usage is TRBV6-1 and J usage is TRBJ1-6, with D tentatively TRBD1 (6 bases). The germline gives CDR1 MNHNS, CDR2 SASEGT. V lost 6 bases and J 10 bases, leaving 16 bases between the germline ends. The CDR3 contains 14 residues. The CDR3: CASRRNRAESPLHF. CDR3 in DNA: TGTGCCAGCAGGAGAAACAGGGCCGAGTCACCCCTCCACTTT.

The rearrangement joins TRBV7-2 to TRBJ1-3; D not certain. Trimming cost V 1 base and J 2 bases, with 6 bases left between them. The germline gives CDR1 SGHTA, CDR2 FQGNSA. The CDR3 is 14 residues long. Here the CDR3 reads CASSLVGAGNTIYF. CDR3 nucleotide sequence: TGTGCCAGCAGCTTAGTCGGGGCTGGAAACACCATATATTTT.

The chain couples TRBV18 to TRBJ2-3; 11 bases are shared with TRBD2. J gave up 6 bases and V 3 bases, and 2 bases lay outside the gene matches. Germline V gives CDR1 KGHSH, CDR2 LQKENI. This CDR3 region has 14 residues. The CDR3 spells CASSPTSGADTQYF. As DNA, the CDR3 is TGTGCCAGCTCACCGACTAGCGGGGCTGATACGCAGTATTTT.

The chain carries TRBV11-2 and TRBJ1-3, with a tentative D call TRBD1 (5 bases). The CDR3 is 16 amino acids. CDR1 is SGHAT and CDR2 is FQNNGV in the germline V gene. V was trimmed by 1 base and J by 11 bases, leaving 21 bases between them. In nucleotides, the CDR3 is TGTGCCAGCAGCTTAGGGACTCCGTGGAGGGGCGAGGCCATATATTTT. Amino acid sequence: CASSLGTPWRGEAIYF.

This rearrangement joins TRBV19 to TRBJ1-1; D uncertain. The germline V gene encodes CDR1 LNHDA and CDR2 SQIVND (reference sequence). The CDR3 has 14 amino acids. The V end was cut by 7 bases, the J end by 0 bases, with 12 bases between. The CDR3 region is CASTRTPLNTEAFF. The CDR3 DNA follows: TGTGCCAGTACCAGAACCCCCCTGAACACTGAAGCTTTCTTT.

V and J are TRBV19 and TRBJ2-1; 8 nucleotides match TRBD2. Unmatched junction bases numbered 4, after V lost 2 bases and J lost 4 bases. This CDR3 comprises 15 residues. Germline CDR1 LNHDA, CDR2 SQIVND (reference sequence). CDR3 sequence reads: CASSIPGGTYNEQFF. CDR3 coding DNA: TGTGCCAGTAGTATACCGGGGGGGACTTACAATGAGCAGTTCTTC.

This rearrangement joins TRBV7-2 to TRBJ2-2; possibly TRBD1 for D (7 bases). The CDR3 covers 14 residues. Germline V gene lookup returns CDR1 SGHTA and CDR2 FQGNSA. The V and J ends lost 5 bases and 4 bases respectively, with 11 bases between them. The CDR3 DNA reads TGTGCCAGCAGCGCGGGACAGATCACCGGGGAGCTGTTTTTT. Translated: CASSAGQITGELFF.

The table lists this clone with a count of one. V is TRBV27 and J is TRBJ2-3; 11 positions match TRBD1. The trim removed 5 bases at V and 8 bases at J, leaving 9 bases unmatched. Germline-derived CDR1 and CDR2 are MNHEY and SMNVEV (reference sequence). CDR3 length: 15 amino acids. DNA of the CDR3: TGTGCCAGCAGTCCAGGGACAGGGGGACGGGGTACGCAGTATTTT. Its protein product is CASSPGTGGRGTQYF.

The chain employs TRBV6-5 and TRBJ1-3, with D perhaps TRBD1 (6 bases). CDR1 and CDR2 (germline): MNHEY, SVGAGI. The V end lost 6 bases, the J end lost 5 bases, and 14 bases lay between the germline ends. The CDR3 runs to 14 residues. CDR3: CASRAGTFRNTIYF. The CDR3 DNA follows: TGTGCCAGCAGGGCCGGGACATTTAGAAACACCATATATTTT.

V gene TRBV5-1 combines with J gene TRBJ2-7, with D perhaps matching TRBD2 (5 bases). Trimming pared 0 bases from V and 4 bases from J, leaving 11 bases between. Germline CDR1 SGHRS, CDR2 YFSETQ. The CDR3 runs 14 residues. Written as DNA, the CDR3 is TGCGCCAGCAGCTTGGCCGGGATCTTATACGAGCAGTACTTC. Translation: CASSLAGILYEQYF.

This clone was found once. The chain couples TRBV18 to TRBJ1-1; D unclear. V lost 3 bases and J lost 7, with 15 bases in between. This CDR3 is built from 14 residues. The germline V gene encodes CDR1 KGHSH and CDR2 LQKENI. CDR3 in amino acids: CASSPRSGQSEAFF. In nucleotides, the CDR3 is TGTGCCAGCTCACCCCGGAGTGGCCAGAGTGAAGCTTTCTTT.

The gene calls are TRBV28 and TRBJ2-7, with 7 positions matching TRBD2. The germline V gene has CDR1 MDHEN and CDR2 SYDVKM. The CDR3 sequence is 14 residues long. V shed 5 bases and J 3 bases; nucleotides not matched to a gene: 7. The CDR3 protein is CASSTMSGNYEQYF. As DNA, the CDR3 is TGTGCCAGCAGTACAATGAGCGGGAACTACGAGCAGTACTTC. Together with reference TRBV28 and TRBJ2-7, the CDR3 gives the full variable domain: DVKVTQSSRYLVKRTGEKVFLECVQDMDHENMFWYRQDPGLGLRLIYFSYDVKMKEKGDIPEGYSVSREKKERFSLILESASTNQTSMYLCASSTMSGNYEQYFGPGTRLTVT.

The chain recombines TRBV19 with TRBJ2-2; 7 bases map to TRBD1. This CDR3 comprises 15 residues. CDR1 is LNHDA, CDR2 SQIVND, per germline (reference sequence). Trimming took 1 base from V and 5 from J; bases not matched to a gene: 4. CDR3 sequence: CASSIVGGVTGELFF. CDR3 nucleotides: TGTGCCAGTAGTATAGTAGGGGGCGTAACCGGGGAGCTGTTTTTT.

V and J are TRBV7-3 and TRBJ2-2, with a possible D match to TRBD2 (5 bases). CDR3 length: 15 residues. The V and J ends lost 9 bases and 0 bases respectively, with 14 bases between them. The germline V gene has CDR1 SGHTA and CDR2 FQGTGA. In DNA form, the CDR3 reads TGTGCCAGTACTTGGAAGGGAGCGAACACCGGGGAGCTGTTTTTT. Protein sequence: CASTWKGANTGELFF.

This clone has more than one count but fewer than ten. Here the CDR3 reads CASTMRSQETQYF. The CDR3 nucleotides read TGTGCCAGCACCATGAGGAGCCAAGAGACCCAGTACTTC. This chain connects TRBV28 to TRBJ2-5; D not certain. This CDR3 comprises 13 residues. In germline, CDR1 is MDHEN, CDR2 SYDVKM. With 7 bases removed from V and 1 base from J, the gap between germline ends came to 10 bases.

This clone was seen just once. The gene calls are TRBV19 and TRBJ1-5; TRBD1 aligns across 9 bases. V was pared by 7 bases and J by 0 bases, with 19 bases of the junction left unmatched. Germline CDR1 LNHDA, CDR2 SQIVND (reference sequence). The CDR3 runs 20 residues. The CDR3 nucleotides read TGTGCCAGTACCAAAGCCCCGCCGGGACAGGGCCGTCATAGCAATCAGCCCCAGCATTTT. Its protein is CASTKAPPGQGRHSNQPQHF.

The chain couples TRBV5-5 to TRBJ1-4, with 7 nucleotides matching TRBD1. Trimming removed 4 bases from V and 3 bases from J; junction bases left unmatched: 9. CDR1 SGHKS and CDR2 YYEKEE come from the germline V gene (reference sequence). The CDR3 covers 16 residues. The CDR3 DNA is TGTGCCAGCAGCCGCCTAAGACAGGGTTCTAATGAAAAACTGTTTTTT. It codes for CASSRLRQGSNEKLFF.

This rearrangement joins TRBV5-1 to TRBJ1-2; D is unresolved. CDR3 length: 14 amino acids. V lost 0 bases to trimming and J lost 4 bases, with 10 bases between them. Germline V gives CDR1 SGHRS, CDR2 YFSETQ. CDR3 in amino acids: CASSLGVAVYGYTF. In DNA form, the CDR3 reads TGCGCCAGCAGCTTGGGTGTGGCAGTCTATGGCTACACCTTC.

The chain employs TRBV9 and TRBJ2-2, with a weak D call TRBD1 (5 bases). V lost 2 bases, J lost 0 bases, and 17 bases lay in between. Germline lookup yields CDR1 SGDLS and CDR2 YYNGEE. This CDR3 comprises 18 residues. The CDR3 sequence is CASSVLYLEGANTGELFF. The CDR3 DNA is TGTGCCAGCAGCGTTCTGTATTTGGAAGGGGCGAACACCGGGGAGCTGTTTTTT.

In DNA form, the CDR3 reads TGTGCCAGCAGCCGAGAGGATAGGGGCGGTCAGCCCCAGCATTTT. Protein: CASSREDRGGQPQHF. The J gene is TRBJ1-5, the V gene TRBV4-2; TRBD1 is a possible D gene (5 bases). There are 15 residues in the CDR3. The V and J ends lost 4 bases and 6 bases respectively, with 16 bases between them. Looked up from germline, CDR1 is LGHNA and CDR2 is YNFKEQ.

CDR3 bases: TGTGCCAGCAGTGGACAGGTTGTAAGTACAGATACGCAGTATTTT. Residues: CASSGQVVSTDTQYF. The chain is built from TRBV2 and TRBJ2-3; tentatively, D is TRBD1 (6 bases). V was pared by 4 bases and J by 3 bases, with 14 bases between. This CDR3 has 15 amino acids. The germline V gene encodes CDR1 SNHLY and CDR2 FYNNEI.

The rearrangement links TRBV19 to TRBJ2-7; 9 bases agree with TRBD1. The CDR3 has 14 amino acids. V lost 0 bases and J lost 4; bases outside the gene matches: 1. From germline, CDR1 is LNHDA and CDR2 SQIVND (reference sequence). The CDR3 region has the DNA TGTGCCAGTAGTATAGACGGACAGGGGTACGAGCAGTACTTC. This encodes CASSIDGQGYEQYF. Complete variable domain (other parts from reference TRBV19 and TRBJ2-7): DGGITQSPKYLFRKEGQNVTLSCEQNLNHDAMYWYRQDPGQGLRLIYYSQIVNDFQKGDIAEGYSVSREKKESFPLTVTSAQKNPTAFYLCASSIDGQGYEQYFGPGTRLTVT.

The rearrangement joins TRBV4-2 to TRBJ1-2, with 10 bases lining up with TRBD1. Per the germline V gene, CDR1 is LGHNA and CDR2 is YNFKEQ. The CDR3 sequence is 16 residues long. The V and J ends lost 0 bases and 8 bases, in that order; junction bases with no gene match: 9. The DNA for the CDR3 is TGTGCCAGCAGCCAAGATATTAGGGACAGGGGTAAAGGCTACACCTTC. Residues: CASSQDIRDRGKGYTF.

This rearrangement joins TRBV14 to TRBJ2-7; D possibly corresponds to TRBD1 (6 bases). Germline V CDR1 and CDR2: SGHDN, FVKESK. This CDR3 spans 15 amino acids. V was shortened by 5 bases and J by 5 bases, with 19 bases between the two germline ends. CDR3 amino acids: CASSISDWGRNEQYF. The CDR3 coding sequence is TGTGCCAGCAGCATTTCAGACTGGGGGCGGAACGAGCAGTACTTC.

As DNA, the CDR3 is TGTGCCAGCAGCCTGGGGGGTGGCAATCAGCCCCAGCATTTT. Translated: CASSLGGGNQPQHF. This chain uses TRBV7-6 with TRBJ1-5, with D perhaps TRBD1 (5 bases). V was clipped by 5 bases and J by 2 bases, with 10 bases between them. There are 14 residues in the CDR3. Germline lookup yields CDR1 SGHVS and CDR2 FNYEAQ.

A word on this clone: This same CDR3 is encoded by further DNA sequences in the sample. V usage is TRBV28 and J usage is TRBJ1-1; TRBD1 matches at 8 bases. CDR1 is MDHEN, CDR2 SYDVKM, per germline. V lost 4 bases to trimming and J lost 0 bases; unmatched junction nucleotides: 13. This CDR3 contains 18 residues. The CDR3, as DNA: TGTGCCAGCAGTTCGGGGACAGGCGGAATGATACTGAACACTGAAGCTTTCTTT. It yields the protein CASSSGTGGMILNTEAFF.

CDR3 sequence reads: CASSPHAGQALHF. DNA for the CDR3: TGTGCCAGCAGCCCCCATGCAGGGCAGGCCCTCCACTTT. V is TRBV11-2 and J is TRBJ1-6, with a tentative D call TRBD1 (5 bases). The germline V and J ends were trimmed by 5 bases and 14 bases, with 16 bases remaining between them. Germline V CDR1 and CDR2: SGHAT, FQNNGV. This CDR3 contains 13 residues.

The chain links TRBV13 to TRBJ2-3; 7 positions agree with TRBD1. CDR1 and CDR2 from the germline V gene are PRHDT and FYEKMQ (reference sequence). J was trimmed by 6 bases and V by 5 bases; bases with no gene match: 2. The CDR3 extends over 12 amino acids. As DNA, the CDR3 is TGTGCCAGCAGCCCCAGGGGGGATACGCAGTATTTT. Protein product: CASSPRGDTQYF. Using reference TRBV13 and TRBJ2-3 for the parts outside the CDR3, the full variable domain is AAGVIQSPRHLIKEKRETATLKCYPIPRHDTVYWYQQGPGQDPQFLISFYEKMQSDKGSIPDRFSAQQFSDYHSELNMSSLELGDSALYFCASSPRGDTQYFGPGTRLTVL.

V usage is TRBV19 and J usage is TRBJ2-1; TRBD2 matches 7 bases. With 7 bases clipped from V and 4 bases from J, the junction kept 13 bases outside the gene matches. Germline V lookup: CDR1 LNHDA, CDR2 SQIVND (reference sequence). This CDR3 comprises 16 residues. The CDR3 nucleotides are TGTGCCAGTACCCGAACAGGTAGCGGGTCTTACAATGAGCAGTTCTTC. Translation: CASTRTGSGSYNEQFF.